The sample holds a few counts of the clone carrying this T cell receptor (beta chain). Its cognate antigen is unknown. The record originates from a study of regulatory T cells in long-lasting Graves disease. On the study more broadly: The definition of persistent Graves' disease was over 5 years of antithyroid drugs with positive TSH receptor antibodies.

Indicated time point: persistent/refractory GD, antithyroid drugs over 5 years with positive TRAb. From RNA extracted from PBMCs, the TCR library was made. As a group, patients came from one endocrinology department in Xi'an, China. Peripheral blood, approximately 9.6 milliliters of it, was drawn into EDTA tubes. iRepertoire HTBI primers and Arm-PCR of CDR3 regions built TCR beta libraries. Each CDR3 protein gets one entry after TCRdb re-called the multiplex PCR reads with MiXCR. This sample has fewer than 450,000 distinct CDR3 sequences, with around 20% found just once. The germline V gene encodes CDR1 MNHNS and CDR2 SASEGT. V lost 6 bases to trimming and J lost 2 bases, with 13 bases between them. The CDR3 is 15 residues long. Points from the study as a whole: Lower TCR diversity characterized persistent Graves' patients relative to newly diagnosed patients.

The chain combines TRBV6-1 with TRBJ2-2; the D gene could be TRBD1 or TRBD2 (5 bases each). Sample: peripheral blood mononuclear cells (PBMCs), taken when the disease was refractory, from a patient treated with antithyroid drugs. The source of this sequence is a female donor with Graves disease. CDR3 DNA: TGTGCCAGCAGCTGGGGACGTAGAAACACCGGGGAGCTGTTTTTT. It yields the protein CASSWGRRNTGELFF.